This TCR beta chain emerged from a study of CD8+ T cells in alopecia areata. Specified treatment: oral pan-JAK inhibitor, 5-10 mg twice daily. Extraction and reverse transcription of RNA yielded cDNA as the sequencing template. The data were produced by immunoSEQ multiplex PCR, yet TCRdb's version contains in-frame clones alone and is incomplete. The profile covers 75,000 to 80,000 clones, with around 60% appearing a single time and about 25% taken by the ten largest. This CDR3 comprises 15 residues. Per germline, CDR1 SGDLS and CDR2 YYNGEE. V gave up 6 bases and J gave up 8 bases; unmatched junction bases: 7. The sample holds a few counts of this clone.

The sample consisted of CD8+ T cells sorted from blood, taken at week 24, from a patient treated with tofacitinib. The chain recombines TRBV9 with TRBJ2-1; 14 nucleotides line up with TRBD2. The TCR was taken from a human donor with alopecia areata. The CDR3 sequence: CASTLGLAGVDEQFF. CDR3 DNA: TGTGCCAGCACTCTGGGACTAGCGGGAGTAGATGAGCAGTTCTTC.